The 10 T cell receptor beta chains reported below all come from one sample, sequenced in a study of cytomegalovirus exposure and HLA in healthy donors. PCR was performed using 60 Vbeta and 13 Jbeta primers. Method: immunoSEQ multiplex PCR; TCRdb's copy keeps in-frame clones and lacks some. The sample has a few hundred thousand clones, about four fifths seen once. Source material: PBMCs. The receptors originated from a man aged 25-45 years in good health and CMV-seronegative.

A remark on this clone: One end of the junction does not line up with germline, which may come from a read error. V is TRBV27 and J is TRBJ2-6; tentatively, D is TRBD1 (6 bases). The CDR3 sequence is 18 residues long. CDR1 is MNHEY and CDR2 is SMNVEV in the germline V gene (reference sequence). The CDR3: CASSLSGAGIPGASVLTF. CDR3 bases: TGTGCCAGCAGTTTATCGGGGGCAGGGATCCCTGGGGCCAGCGTCCTGACTTTC.

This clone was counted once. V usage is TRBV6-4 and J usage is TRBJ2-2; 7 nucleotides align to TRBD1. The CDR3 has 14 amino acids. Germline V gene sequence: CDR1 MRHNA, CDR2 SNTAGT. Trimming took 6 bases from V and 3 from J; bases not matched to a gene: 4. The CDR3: CASRGDSYTGELFF. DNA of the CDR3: TGTGCCAGCAGGGGGGACAGCTACACCGGGGAGCTGTTTTTT.

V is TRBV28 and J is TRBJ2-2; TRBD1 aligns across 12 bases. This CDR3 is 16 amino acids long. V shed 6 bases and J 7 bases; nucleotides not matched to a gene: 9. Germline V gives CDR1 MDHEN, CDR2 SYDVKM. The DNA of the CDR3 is TGTGCCAGCAGCCCCGGGACAGGGGGCTTCAGCGGGGAGCTGTTTTTT. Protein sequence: CASSPGTGGFSGELFF.

The CDR3 is CASSRLAGAQETQYF. In DNA form, the CDR3 reads TGTGCCAGCAGTCGACTAGCGGGGGCCCAAGAGACCCAGTACTTC. The chain uses TRBV6-5 and TRBJ2-5; TRBD2 matches 12 bases. The V gene end was trimmed by 5 bases and the J gene end by 1 base; junction bases not matched to a gene: 2. CDR1 is MNHEY and CDR2 is SVGAGI in the germline V gene. This CDR3 is 15 amino acids long.

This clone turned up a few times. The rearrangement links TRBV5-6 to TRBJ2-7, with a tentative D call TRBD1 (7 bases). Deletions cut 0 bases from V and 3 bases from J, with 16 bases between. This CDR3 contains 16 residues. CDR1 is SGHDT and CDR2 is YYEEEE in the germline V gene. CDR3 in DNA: TGTGCCAGCAGCTTGGTTGCGGGACAGTCGGGCTACGAGCAGTACTTC. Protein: CASSLVAGQSGYEQYF.

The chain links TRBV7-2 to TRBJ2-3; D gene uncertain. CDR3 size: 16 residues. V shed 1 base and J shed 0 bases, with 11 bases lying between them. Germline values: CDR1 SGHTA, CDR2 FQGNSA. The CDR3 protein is CASSLVGASSTDTQYF. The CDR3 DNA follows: TGTGCCAGCAGCTTAGTTGGTGCGTCTAGCACAGATACGCAGTATTTT. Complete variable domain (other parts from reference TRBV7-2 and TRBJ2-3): GAGVSQSPSNKVTEKGKDVELRCDPISGHTALYWYRQSLGQGLEFLIYFQGNSAPDKSGLPSDRFSAERTGGSVSTLTIQRTQQEDSAVYLCASSLVGASSTDTQYFGPGTRLTVL.

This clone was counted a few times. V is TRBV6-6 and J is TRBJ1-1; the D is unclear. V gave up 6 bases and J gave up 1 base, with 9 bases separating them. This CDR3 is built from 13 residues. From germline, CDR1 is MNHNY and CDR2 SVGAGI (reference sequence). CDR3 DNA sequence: TGTGCCAGCAGCCAGGCAAAGAACACTGAAGCTTTCTTT. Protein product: CASSQAKNTEAFF.

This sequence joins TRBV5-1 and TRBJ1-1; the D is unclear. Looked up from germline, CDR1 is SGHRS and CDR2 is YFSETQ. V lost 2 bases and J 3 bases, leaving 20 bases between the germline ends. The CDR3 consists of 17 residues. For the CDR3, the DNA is TGCGCCAGCAGCTTTAACAATGTCGGACTCGGGGACACTGAAGCTTTCTTT. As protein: CASSFNNVGLGDTEAFF.

In DNA form, the CDR3 reads TGTGCCAGCAGTCGAGCGGGGAGCCACGAGCAGTACTTC. It translates to CASSRAGSHEQYF. The gene calls are TRBV27 and TRBJ2-7, with 7 bases that match TRBD2. Trimming at V came to 5 bases and at J to 5 bases, leaving 6 bases not matched to a gene. The CDR3 is 13 amino acids. The germline V gene encodes CDR1 MNHEY and CDR2 SMNVEV (reference sequence).

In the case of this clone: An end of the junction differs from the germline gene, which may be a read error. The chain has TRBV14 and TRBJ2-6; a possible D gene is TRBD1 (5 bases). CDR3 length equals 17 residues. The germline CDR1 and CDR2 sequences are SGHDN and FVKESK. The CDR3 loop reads CASSPTLQLSGASVLTF. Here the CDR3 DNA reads TGTGCCAGCAGCCCGACTCTCCAGCTATCTGGGGCCAGCGTCCTGACTTTC.